Following are 12 T cell receptor beta chains from one sample sequenced in a study of regulatory T cells in long-lasting Graves disease. As for time point: newly diagnosed GD, antithyroid drugs for less than 3 months. Extracted PBMC RNA gave rise to the TCR library. Sequencing libraries for TCR beta were prepared with iRepertoire HTBI primers and Arm-PCR of CDR3 regions. Each CDR3 protein gets one entry after TCRdb re-called the multiplex PCR reads with MiXCR. Here the sample spans some 220,000 distinct CDR3 sequences, roughly a fifth being singletons. The same sample was also used in a study of T cells in Graves' hyperthyroidism and ophthalmopathy.

This sample comprised peripheral blood mononuclear cells (PBMCs), obtained at new diagnosis, from a patient treated with antithyroid drugs. The source is a young woman with Graves disease.

This clonotype was counted between two and nine times. This may be a read error: a much more frequent sequence differs by one nucleotide. The rearrangement links TRBV6-2 or TRBV6-3 to TRBJ1-2, with TRBD1 matching 7 bases. CDR3 size: 16 residues. Germline CDR1 is MNHEY and CDR2 is SVGEGT. CDR3 loop: CASSGKGGHPTYGYAF. CDR3 DNA sequence: TGTGCCAGCAGTGGCAAAGGGGGCCACCCTACGTATGGCTACGCCTTC.

There are many counts of this clonotype. The chain combines TRBV6-1 with TRBJ1-2, with D maybe TRBD1 (5 bases). The germline V and J ends were trimmed by 6 bases and 8 bases, with 22 bases remaining between them. This CDR3 has 15 residues. Per the germline V gene, CDR1 is MNHNS and CDR2 is SASEGT. CDR3 protein: CASRGELLTGGGYTF. CDR3 DNA: TGTGCCAGCAGGGGCGAATTACTTACAGGCGGAGGCTACACCTTC.

The sample holds many counts of this clonotype. This chain connects TRBV7-9 to TRBJ1-1, with D possibly being TRBD1 (6 bases). The CDR3 consists of 14 residues. V was trimmed by 5 bases and J by 0 bases, leaving 10 bases between them. The germline V gene has CDR1 SEHNR and CDR2 FQNEAQ (reference sequence). The DNA for the CDR3 is TGTGCCAGCAGCCAACAGGGCATGAACACTGAAGCTTTCTTT. Amino acid sequence: CASSQQGMNTEAFF. The whole variable domain, remainder taken from reference TRBV7-9 and TRBJ1-1, is DTGVSQNPRHKITKRGQNVTFRCDPISEHNRLYWYRQTLGQGPEFLTYFQNEAQLEKSRLLSDRFSAERPKGSFSTLEIQRTEQGDSAMYLCASSQQGMNTEAFFGQGTRLTVV.

This clonotype came up once. This chain joins TRBV2 and TRBJ2-1, with 7 bases lining up with TRBD2. The germline gives CDR1 SNHLY, CDR2 FYNNEI. V trimming: 7 bases; J trimming: 6 bases; junction bases outside the gene matches: 15. The CDR3 extends over 16 amino acids. CDR3 amino acids: CASKRSVRAGCNEQFF. In DNA, the CDR3 is TGTGCCAGCAAGAGGTCGGTTCGAGCGGGGTGCAATGAGCAGTTCTTC.

Ten or more counts support this clonotype. The chain employs TRBV30 and TRBJ1-3; 7 nucleotides agree with TRBD1. The CDR3 totals 14 residues. CDR1 is GTSNPN and CDR2 is SVGIG in the germline V gene (reference sequence). The CDR3 is CAISAGTAGNTIYF. CDR3 sequence (DNA): TGTGCGATCTCGGCCGGGACAGCTGGAAACACCATATATTTT.

This clonotype came up many times. V gene TRBV12-3 or TRBV12-4 combines with J gene TRBJ1-2; tentative D call: TRBD1 (6 bases). The CDR3 contains 14 residues. V gave up 6 bases and J gave up 0 bases, with 11 bases separating them. The chain's CDR3 is CASSLQGSNYGYTF. The CDR3 bases are TGTGCCAGCAGCCTACAGGGATCTAACTATGGCTACACCTTC.

This clonotype was recorded many times. The J gene is TRBJ1-2, the V gene TRBV28, with D unresolved. The germline CDR1 and CDR2 sequences are MDHEN and SYDVKM. CDR3 length equals 10 residues. V gave up 8 bases and J gave up 9 bases, with 10 bases separating them. The CDR3: CASGEASYTF. CDR3 coding DNA: TGTGCCAGCGGGGAAGCAAGCTACACCTTC.

The chain combines TRBV5-6 with TRBJ2-2; the match to TRBD1 covers 7 bases. V was clipped by 4 bases and J by 4 bases; unmatched bases: 10. Germline loops: CDR1 SGHDT, CDR2 YYEEEE. This CDR3 is 16 amino acids long. In DNA, the CDR3 is TGTGCCAGCAGCGAAACAGGGGCGCTAACCACCGGGGAGCTGTTTTTT. Protein sequence: CASSETGALTTGELFF.

This clonotype appeared many times. The chain employs TRBV30 and TRBJ1-2; 9 bases line up with TRBD1. The CDR3 loop spans 16 amino acids. Germline V gene data show CDR1 as GTSNPN and CDR2 as SVGIG (reference sequence). V was clipped by 2 bases and J by 10 bases; unmatched bases: 17. This CDR3 reads CAWSLSGQGIIGLYTF. In nucleotides, the CDR3 is TGTGCCTGGAGTTTGTCTGGACAGGGGATAATCGGGCTCTACACCTTC.

This clonotype has at least ten counts. This sequence joins TRBV6-2 or TRBV6-3 and TRBJ1-5; D remains unclear. The CDR3 runs 11 residues. CDR1 is MNHEY, CDR2 SVGEGT, per germline. V lost 5 bases and J lost 8, with 7 bases in between. The CDR3 nucleotides read TGTGCCAGCAGTGAGGGTGAGCCCCAGCATTTT. Translating it yields CASSEGEPQHF.

The CDR3 DNA follows: TGTGCCAGCACCGAACGGGACCCCCGAATCCACGAGCAGTACTTC. Translated: CASTERDPRIHEQYF. The chain employs TRBV12-3 or TRBV12-4 and TRBJ2-7; possibly TRBD1 or TRBD2 for D (5 bases each). Between the trimmed V and J ends, which lost 7 bases and 5 bases, there was a span of 21 bases. CDR3 length equals 15 residues.

V gene TRBV9 combines with J gene TRBJ2-3, with D possibly being TRBD2 (5 bases). V gave up 0 bases and J gave up 0 bases, with 14 bases separating them. This CDR3 is built from 17 residues. Germline lookup yields CDR1 SGDLS and CDR2 YYNGEE. The CDR3 spells CASSVESIRTSTDTQYF. DNA of the CDR3: TGTGCCAGCAGCGTAGAGTCGATAAGGACTAGCACAGATACGCAGTATTTT.